The clone carrying this T cell receptor (beta chain) was observed a handful of times. These data are taken from a study of cytomegalovirus exposure and HLA in healthy donors. At the level of the study: Earlier findings included over 90 million unique TCR beta sequences obtained from roughly 200 million T cells.

13 Jbeta primers and 60 Vbeta primers were used for the PCR. Some clones are missing from TCRdb's copy, which holds only in-frame ones; the method was immunoSEQ multiplex PCR. The table lists approximately 100,000 clones, around 9.6% of them singletons, with around 4.9% in the top ten. Trimming stripped 7 bases from V and 3 bases from J, with 14 bases between. From germline, CDR1 is ENHRY and CDR2 SYGVKD. The CDR3 spans 14 residues. V is TRBV10-3 and J is TRBJ2-3, with D tentatively TRBD2 (6 bases). The receptor was isolated from a man aged 45-60 years in good health and CMV-seropositive. Sample: PBMCs. The CDR3 region is CAIKRLGSTDTQYF. The CDR3 nucleotides are TGTGCCATCAAACGACTCGGGAGTACAGATACGCAGTATTTT.